Listed below are T cell receptor beta chains from one sample, sequenced in a study of blood T cell repertoires in COVID-19. The assay was immunoSEQ multiplex PCR, and TCRdb's table has in-frame clones only and misses some. The sample holds fewer than 70,000 clones, roughly four fifths seen once. Sequences were obtained from peripheral blood. These receptors all come from a woman aged 80 or older with acute or convalescent COVID-19. Each CDR3 is given with its conserved first and last residue. A D gene is named only where the DNA matches it firmly. Rows may omit the clone size; those that give it use once, few, many or a size class.

j_gene | v_gene | abundance | d_gene | len | CDR3aa | CDR3nt
TRBJ2-3 | TRBV10-3 | - | - | 14 | CAISGRGMTDTQYF | TGTGCCATCAGCGGTAGGGGCATGACAGATACGCAGTATTTT
TRBJ2-3 | TRBV9 | once | - | 13 | CASSRGNTDTQYF | TGTGCCAGCAGCCGGGGTAACACAGATACGCAGTATTTT
TRBJ1-5 | TRBV6-6 | - | - | 14 | CASNYREGYQPQHF | TGTGCCAGCAACTACAGGGAAGGGTATCAGCCCCAGCATTTT
TRBJ1-2 | TRBV20-1 | - | - | 11 | CSARDPGGYTF | TGCAGTGCTAGAGATCCAGGGGGCTACACCTTC
TRBJ1-2 | TRBV6-5 | - | TRBD1 | 14 | CASSRLGQGYGYTF | TGTGCCAGCAGTCGCCTAGGACAGGGCTATGGCTACACCTTC
TRBJ2-3 | TRBV7-6 | - | TRBD2 | 17 | CASSVKEAGRSTDTQYF | TGTGCCAGCAGCGTTAAAGAAGCGGGGCGAAGCACAGATACGCAGTATTTT
TRBJ2-5 | TRBV9 | - | - | 13 | CASSVDIQETQYF | TGTGCCAGCAGCGTAGATATCCAAGAGACCCAGTACTTC
TRBJ1-6 | TRBV24-1 | - | - | 16 | CATSDPPGQLNSPLHF | TGTGCCACCAGTGATCCGCCCGGACAGCTAAATTCACCCCTCCACTTT
TRBJ1-2 | TRBV18 | - | TRBD1 | 16 | CASSPGTGTTNYGYTF | TGTGCCAGCTCGCCCGGGACAGGGACCACTAACTATGGCTACACCTTC
TRBJ1-1 | TRBV7-9 | few | - | 13 | CASSSGSGAEAFF | TGTGCCAGCAGCTCAGGGTCTGGGGCTGAAGCTTTCTTT
TRBJ1-2 | TRBV6-2/TRBV6-3 | - | TRBD1 | 14 | CASSQTGGVYGYTF | TGTGCCAGCAGCCAGACAGGGGGCGTGTATGGCTACACCTTC
TRBJ1-1 | TRBV19 | - | - | 13 | CASSIRGNTEAFF | TGTGCCAGTAGTATACGGGGGAACACTGAAGCTTTCTTT
TRBJ2-7 | TRBV5-6 | once | TRBD2 | 15 | CASSLGGGSPYEQYF | TGTGCCAGCAGCTTGGGCGGGGGGTCCCCCTACGAGCAGTACTTC
TRBJ2-1 | TRBV10-2 | - | TRBD2 | 15 | CASSELSGGYNEQFF | TGCGCCAGCAGTGAGCTTAGCGGGGGCTACAATGAGCAGTTCTTC
TRBJ1-4 | TRBV5-8 | - | - | 15 | CASSLAPGSWEKLFF | TGTGCCAGCAGCTTGGCTCCAGGGTCGTGGGAAAAACTGTTTTTT
TRBJ2-7 | TRBV5-1 | once | - | 14 | CASSLSTMAYEQYF | TGCGCCAGCAGCTTAAGCACCATGGCCTACGAGCAGTACTTC
TRBJ1-2 | TRBV20-1 | once | TRBD1 | 15 | CSASPGTGITYGYTF | TGCAGTGCTAGTCCCGGGACAGGGATTACATATGGCTACACCTTC
TRBJ1-2 | TRBV3-1/TRBV3-2 | - | TRBD1 | 14 | CASSQTTGGYGYTF | TGTGCCAGCAGCCAGACGACAGGGGGTTATGGCTACACCTTC
TRBJ2-7 | TRBV19 | - | - | 14 | CASSPHRDNYEQYF | TGTGCCAGTAGTCCGCACCGGGACAACTACGAGCAGTACTTC
TRBJ1-5 | TRBV19 | once | TRBD1 | 16 | CASSTGDRGYRQPQHF | TGTGCCAGTAGTACCGGGGACAGGGGGTACCGGCAGCCCCAGCATTTT
TRBJ2-7 | TRBV5-4 | - | - | 13 | CASSPRDASEQYF | TGTGCCAGCAGCCCTAGAGATGCCTCCGAGCAGTACTTC
TRBJ2-5 | TRBV7-2 | few | TRBD2 | 16 | CASSVSGGALQETQYF | TGTGCCAGCAGCGTTAGCGGGGGGGCCCTACAAGAGACCCAGTACTTC
TRBJ2-2 | TRBV3-1/TRBV3-2 | - | TRBD2 | 16 | CASSQMAGGYTGELFF | TGTGCCAGCAGCCAAATGGCGGGGGGGTACACCGGGGAGCTGTTTTTT
TRBJ2-1 | TRBV15 | - | - | 13 | CATSRDSRNEQFF | TGTGCCACCAGCAGAGATTCGCGAAATGAGCAGTTCTTC
TRBJ2-7 | TRBV5-6 | - | - | 13 | CASSLRTAYEQYF | TGTGCCAGCAGCCTCAGGACTGCCTACGAGCAGTACTTC
TRBJ1-3 | TRBV11-2 | once | TRBD1 | 16 | CASSLERDSSGNTIYF | TGTGCCAGCAGCTTAGAGCGGGACAGCTCTGGAAACACCATATATTTT
TRBJ1-2 | TRBV15 | - | - | 17 | CATSRDLSNRINYGYTF | TGTGCCACCAGCAGAGATTTGTCTAACCGAATAAACTATGGCTACACCTTC
TRBJ2-3 | TRBV11-2 | - | - | 14 | CASSPTQFTDTQYF | TGTGCCAGCAGCCCCACCCAGTTCACAGATACGCAGTATTTT
TRBJ1-2 | TRBV19 | - | TRBD1 | 14 | CASSSGGDNYGYTF | TGTGCCAGTAGTTCAGGGGGCGATAACTATGGCTACACCTTC
TRBJ2-3 | TRBV5-8 | - | TRBD1 | 17 | CASSLGAGTASTDTQYF | TGTGCCAGCAGCTTGGGCGCCGGGACAGCTTCCACAGATACGCAGTATTTT
TRBJ2-7 | TRBV6-5 | - | - | 15 | CASKLRTQTTYEQYF | TGTGCCAGCAAACTAAGAACCCAAACCACCTACGAGCAGTACTTC
TRBJ1-3 | TRBV9 | - | - | 14 | CASSVELYRNTIYF | TGTGCCAGCAGCGTAGAGCTCTATAGAAACACCATATATTTT
TRBJ2-7 | TRBV7-9 | - | TRBD1 | 15 | CASSLWTGSGDEQYF | TGTGCCAGCAGCCTCTGGACAGGGAGCGGCGACGAGCAGTACTTC
TRBJ1-1 | TRBV12-3/TRBV12-4 | once | - | 13 | CASSFAGGTEAFF | TGTGCCAGCAGTTTTGCGGGGGGCACTGAAGCTTTCTTT
TRBJ1-3 | TRBV5-1 | - | TRBD1 | 14 | CASSPDRAGNTIYF | TGCGCCAGCAGTCCCGACAGGGCTGGAAACACCATATATTTT
TRBJ1-3 | TRBV5-1 | - | - | 15 | CASSLASASGNTIYF | TGCGCCAGCAGCTTGGCCAGTGCATCTGGAAACACCATATATTTT
TRBJ1-3 | TRBV3-1/TRBV3-2 | - | - | 15 | CASSQGRDSGNTIYF | TGTGCCAGCAGCCAAGGGAGGGACTCTGGAAACACCATATATTTT
TRBJ1-4 | TRBV19 | few | - | 14 | CASSQTATNEKLFF | TGTGCCAGTAGTCAGACAGCAACTAATGAAAAACTGTTTTTT
TRBJ2-5 | TRBV7-2 | - | TRBD2 | 15 | CASSLETGGSETQYF | TGTGCCAGCAGCTTAGAAACGGGGGGGAGTGAGACCCAGTACTTC
TRBJ1-1 | TRBV5-6 | - | - | 15 | CASSSLSIENTEAFF | TGTGCCAGCAGCTCCCTATCAATAGAGAACACTGAAGCTTTCTTT
TRBJ1-2 | TRBV5-1 | - | TRBD1 | 15 | CASSSQQGFGDGYTF | TGCGCCAGCAGCTCGCAACAGGGGTTTGGGGATGGCTACACCTTC
TRBJ2-7 | TRBV28 | - | TRBD1 | 17 | CASSSQGGQAKPYEQYF | TGTGCCAGCAGTTCTCAGGGCGGACAGGCCAAGCCCTACGAGCAGTACTTC
TRBJ2-7 | TRBV7-9 | - | - | 15 | CASSSLGGVSYEQYF | TGTGCCAGCAGCTCATTGGGCGGGGTATCCTACGAGCAGTACTTC
TRBJ1-1 | TRBV6-6 | - | - | 14 | CASIYGAANTEAFF | TGTGCCAGCATTTACGGGGCTGCGAACACTGAAGCTTTCTTT
TRBJ1-1 | TRBV18 | - | - | 13 | CASSTTVDSVAFF | TGTGCCAGCTCCACCACAGTAGATTCGGTGGCTTTCTTT